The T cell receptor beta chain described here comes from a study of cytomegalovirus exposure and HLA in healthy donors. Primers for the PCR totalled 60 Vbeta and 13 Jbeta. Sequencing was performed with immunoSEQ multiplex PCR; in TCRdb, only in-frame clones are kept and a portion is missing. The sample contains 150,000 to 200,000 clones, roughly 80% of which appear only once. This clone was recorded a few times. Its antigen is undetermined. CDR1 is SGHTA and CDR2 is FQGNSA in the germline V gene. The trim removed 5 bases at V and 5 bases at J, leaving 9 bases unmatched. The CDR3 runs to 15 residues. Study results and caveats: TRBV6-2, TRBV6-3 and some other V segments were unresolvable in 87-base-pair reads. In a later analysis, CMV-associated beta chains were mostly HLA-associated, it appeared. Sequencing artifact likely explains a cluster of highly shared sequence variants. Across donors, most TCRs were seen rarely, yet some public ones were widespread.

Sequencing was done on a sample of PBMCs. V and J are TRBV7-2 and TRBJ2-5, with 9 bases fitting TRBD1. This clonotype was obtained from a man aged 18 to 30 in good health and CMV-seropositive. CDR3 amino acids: CASSSSGTGRETQYF. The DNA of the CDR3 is TGTGCCAGCAGCAGTTCCGGGACAGGGAGGGAGACCCAGTACTTC.